The 32 T cell receptor beta chains reported below all come from one sample, sequenced in a study of cytomegalovirus exposure and HLA in healthy donors. A multiplex PCR was run with 60 Vbeta primers and 13 Jbeta primers. This table comes from immunoSEQ multiplex PCR, and its TCRdb copy is limited to in-frame clones, with some not included. The table records approximately 220,000 clones, roughly 80% of them present only once. The material sequenced was PBMCs. The receptors stem from a man between 35 and 55 years old in good health and CMV-seropositive.

The chain joins TRBV7-9 to TRBJ2-3, with D tentatively TRBD2 (5 bases). Germline V gene data show CDR1 as SEHNR and CDR2 as FQNEAQ (reference sequence). Deletions cut 5 bases from V and 4 bases from J, with 10 bases between. CDR3 length equals 13 residues. This chain's CDR3 is CASSPLVSDTQYF. The CDR3 DNA follows: TGTGCCAGCAGCCCACTAGTATCAGATACGCAGTATTTT. The entire variable domain, with the rest obtained from reference TRBV7-9 and TRBJ2-3, is as follows: DTGVSQNPRHKITKRGQNVTFRCDPISEHNRLYWYRQTLGQGPEFLTYFQNEAQLEKSRLLSDRFSAERPKGSFSTLEIQRTEQGDSAMYLCASSPLVSDTQYFGPGTRLTVL.

A single count supports this clone. V is TRBV6-4 and J is TRBJ1-1; 7 bases are shared with TRBD1. Germline-derived CDR1 and CDR2 are MRHNA and SNTAGT. V trimming: 6 bases; J trimming: 3 bases; junction bases outside the gene matches: 4. The CDR3 spans 13 residues. CDR3 amino acids: CASSRQGYTEAFF. In DNA form, the CDR3 reads TGTGCCAGCAGCCGACAGGGCTACACTGAAGCTTTCTTT.

This clone was observed once. The genes are TRBV9 and TRBJ1-3, with a possible D match to TRBD1 (5 bases). The CDR3 spans 16 residues. V shed 0 bases and J shed 0 bases, with 10 bases lying between them. Germline V gives CDR1 SGDLS, CDR2 YYNGEE. CDR3 bases: TGTGCCAGCAGCGTAGGGGGGAGGGCCTCTGGAAACACCATATATTTT. This codes for CASSVGGRASGNTIYF.

This rearrangement joins TRBV2 to TRBJ1-3; D might be TRBD1 (5 bases). CDR1 SNHLY and CDR2 FYNNEI come from the germline V gene. Deletions cut 2 bases from V and 2 bases from J, with 10 bases between. The CDR3 is 15 residues long. The CDR3 is CASSELGGAGNTIYF. CDR3 in DNA: TGTGCCAGCAGTGAATTGGGGGGAGCTGGAAACACCATATATTTT.

CDR3 residues: CASSLTPPGVRDTDTQYF. Written as DNA, the CDR3 is TGCGCCAGCAGCTTGACACCTCCCGGGGTGAGGGACACAGATACGCAGTATTTT. This sequence joins TRBV5-1 and TRBJ2-3, with D maybe TRBD2 (5 bases). The CDR3 extends over 18 amino acids. V lost 1 base to trimming and J lost 2 bases, with 20 bases between them. Germline V gene sequence: CDR1 SGHRS, CDR2 YFSETQ.

The chain recombines TRBV27 with TRBJ2-2, with 11 bases lining up with TRBD2. CDR3 length: 14 residues. The V and J ends lost 6 bases and 5 bases, in that order; junction bases with no gene match: 2. Germline V CDR1 and CDR2: MNHEY, SMNVEV (reference sequence). The CDR3 is CASSLAGGTGELFF. In DNA, the CDR3 is TGTGCCAGCAGCTTAGCGGGGGGGACCGGGGAGCTGTTTTTT.

The chain is built from TRBV27 and TRBJ2-1; 15 positions agree with TRBD2. From germline, CDR1 is MNHEY and CDR2 SMNVEV (reference sequence). V dropped 3 bases and J dropped 9; count of bases not matched to a gene: 12. The CDR3 runs 18 residues. CDR3 coding DNA: TGTGCCAGCAGTTTTGTAGGCAACCTGGGACTAGCGGGGGGTGAGCAGTTCTTC. As protein: CASSFVGNLGLAGGEQFF.

On this clone itself: This sample includes further DNA sequences coding for the same CDR3. V gene TRBV30 combines with J gene TRBJ2-5; no reliable D call. Germline V gene lookup returns CDR1 GTSNPN and CDR2 SVGIG (reference sequence). Trimming left V 0 bases short and J 4 bases short, with 6 bases between. CDR3 length: 12 amino acids. The CDR3: CAWSVRGETQYF. CDR3 coding DNA: TGTGCCTGGAGTGTACGAGGAGAGACCCAGTACTTC.

The CDR3 is CASSLEAAGELFF. The CDR3 nucleotides are TGTGCCAGCAGCTTGGAAGCGGCCGGGGAGCTGTTTTTT. The V gene is TRBV5-4, the J gene TRBJ2-2; TRBD2 is a possible D gene (5 bases). There are 13 residues in the CDR3. V gave up 0 bases and J gave up 6 bases, with 6 bases separating them. The germline gives CDR1 SGHNT, CDR2 YYREEE (reference sequence).

There are a few counts of this clone. V is TRBV11-2 and J is TRBJ2-7; 11 bases match TRBD2. The germline CDR1 and CDR2 sequences are SGHAT and FQNNGV. This CDR3 contains 16 residues. V dropped 2 bases and J dropped 5; count of bases not matched to a gene: 8. CDR3 amino acids: CASSLLTSGRFDEQYF. The CDR3 DNA follows: TGTGCCAGCAGCTTACTTACTAGCGGGAGATTCGACGAGCAGTACTTC.

The chain links TRBV18 to TRBJ2-7, with TRBD2 as a possible D gene (5 bases). The CDR3 sequence is 15 residues long. Trimming removed 4 bases from V and 2 bases from J, with 15 bases in between. Germline CDR1 is KGHSH and CDR2 is LQKENI. The CDR3 loop is CASSLRADSTYEQYF. Written as DNA, the CDR3 is TGTGCCAGCTCACTAAGGGCGGACTCAACCTACGAGCAGTACTTC. The complete variable domain, with remaining parts taken from reference TRBV18 and TRBJ2-7, reads NAGVMQNPRHLVRRRGQEARLRCSPMKGHSHVYWYRQLPEEGLKFMVYLQKENIIDESGMPKERFSAEFPKEGPSILRIQQVVRGDSAAYFCASSLRADSTYEQYFGPGTRLTVT.

This chain uses TRBV5-1 with TRBJ2-1, with TRBD2 identical over 9 bases. Germline loops: CDR1 SGHRS, CDR2 YFSETQ. The CDR3 has 15 amino acids. V lost 4 bases and J lost 3; bases outside the gene matches: 5. CDR3 nucleotides: TGCGCCAGCAGCCAAGCGGGAGGAGGCTACAATGAGCAGTTCTTC. Residues: CASSQAGGGYNEQFF.

The chain employs TRBV5-6 and TRBJ2-3; 7 bases are shared with TRBD2. This CDR3 spans 16 amino acids. V was clipped by 1 base and J by 0 bases; unmatched bases: 5. Per the germline V gene, CDR1 is SGHDT and CDR2 is YYEEEE. The CDR3 loop is CASSLRSGSSTDTQYF. CDR3 in DNA: TGTGCCAGCAGCTTGCGTAGCGGGTCTAGCACAGATACGCAGTATTTT.

The CDR3 bases are TGTGCCAGCTCCTACGACAGGGGGGTCGATGAGCAGTTCTTC. Its protein product is CASSYDRGVDEQFF. The V and J genes are TRBV18 and TRBJ2-1, with 9 bases identical to TRBD1. The V gene's germline CDR1 is KGHSH and CDR2 LQKENI. Germline trimming cut 6 bases from V and 8 bases from J; bases unmatched to any gene: 8. This CDR3 is 14 amino acids long.

For the CDR3, the DNA is TGTGCCAGCAGCTCCACAGGGGGCTCTAGCACTGAAGCTTTCTTT. Translation gives CASSSTGGSSTEAFF. V usage is TRBV7-2 and J usage is TRBJ1-1, with 9 bases that match TRBD1. Trimming at V came to 4 bases and at J to 4 bases, leaving 7 bases not matched to a gene. CDR3 length equals 15 residues. Germline values: CDR1 SGHTA, CDR2 FQGNSA.

This chain uses TRBV10-1 with TRBJ1-5; D gene uncertain. V was cut by 9 bases and J by 7 bases, with 10 bases left in between. Germline lookup yields CDR1 WNHNN and CDR2 SYGVQD (reference sequence). This CDR3 is built from 11 residues. Written as DNA, the CDR3 is TGCGCCAGTCCGGTCGGGCAGCCCCAGCATTTT. It encodes CASPVGQPQHF.

V is TRBV19 and J is TRBJ2-1; 10 bases are a match to TRBD2. This CDR3 comprises 17 residues. Unmatched junction bases numbered 3, after V lost 0 bases and J lost 1 base. Per the germline V gene, CDR1 is LNHDA and CDR2 is SQIVND (reference sequence). CDR3 sequence reads: CASSIDPSGSSYNEQFF. CDR3 nucleotides: TGTGCCAGTAGTATAGATCCTAGCGGGAGTTCCTACAATGAGCAGTTCTTC.

CDR3 sequence: CASMQGGPYGNEQFF. In DNA form, the CDR3 reads TGTGCCAGCATGCAGGGAGGTCCGTACGGCAATGAGCAGTTCTTC. V and J are TRBV25-1 and TRBJ2-1, with D perhaps matching TRBD2 (6 bases). The CDR3 spans 15 residues. Germline CDR1 is MGHDK and CDR2 is SYGVNS. The V end was cut by 7 bases, the J end by 6 bases, with 19 bases between.

In its sample, this clone was seen once. The J gene is TRBJ2-5, the V gene TRBV30; D is perhaps TRBD1 (6 bases). The CDR3 consists of 14 residues. Germline CDR1 is GTSNPN and CDR2 is SVGIG (reference sequence). Between the trimmed V and J ends, which lost 5 bases and 5 bases, there was a span of 18 bases. CDR3 amino acids: CAWGQTRGVETQYF. The DNA for the CDR3 is TGTGCCTGGGGACAAACCAGGGGAGTCGAGACCCAGTACTTC.

The gene calls are TRBV9 and TRBJ2-7; TRBD2 might be the D (6 bases). CDR3 length: 12 amino acids. The germline CDR1 and CDR2 sequences are SGDLS and YYNGEE. V lost 0 bases and J 12 bases, leaving 13 bases between the germline ends. CDR3 coding DNA: TGTGCCAGCAGCGTAGTGGAGGGATCCCGGTACTTC. Protein: CASSVVEGSRYF. Full variable domain (remainder filled in from reference TRBV9 and TRBJ2-7): DSGVTQTPKHLITATGQRVTLRCSPRSGDLSVYWYQQSLDQGLQFLIQYYNGEERAKGNILERFSAQQFPDLHSELNLSSLELGDSALYFCASSVVEGSRYFGPGTRLTVT.

The rearrangement uses TRBV14 and TRBJ2-1; possible D gene TRBD2, 6 bases. The length of the CDR3 is 12 residues. The germline gives CDR1 SGHDN, CDR2 FVKESK. Between the trimmed V and J ends, which lost 3 bases and 6 bases, there was a span of 6 bases. CDR3 bases: TGTGCCAGCAGCCAGGGGGGCAATGAGCAGTTCTTC. Translation: CASSQGGNEQFF.

This clone has a handful of counts. The chain combines TRBV5-1 with TRBJ2-1; no clear D. The germline CDR1 and CDR2 sequences are SGHRS and YFSETQ. The CDR3 contains 16 residues. Deletions cut 0 bases from V and 5 bases from J, with 15 bases between. The CDR3 DNA reads as TGCGCCAGCAGCTTGGAAATTGTGGGCCTTGACAATGAGCAGTTCTTC. Its translation is CASSLEIVGLDNEQFF. Based on the CDR3 plus reference TRBV5-1 and TRBJ2-1, the full variable domain is KAGVTQTPRYLIKTRGQQVTLSCSPISGHRSVSWYQQTPGQGLQFLFEYFSETQRNKGNFPGRFSGRQFSNSRSEMNVSTLELGDSALYLCASSLEIVGLDNEQFFGPGTRLTVL.

The chain employs TRBV29-1 and TRBJ2-3, with 14 bases lining up with TRBD2. The CDR3 is 18 amino acids. From germline, CDR1 is SQVTM and CDR2 ANQGSEA. The ends lost 0 bases at V and 0 bases at J; junction bases unmatched: 5. CDR3: CSVEDGTSGSPSTDTQYF. Written as DNA, the CDR3 is TGCAGCGTTGAAGATGGGACTAGCGGGAGTCCTAGCACAGATACGCAGTATTTT.

The rearrangement uses TRBV27 and TRBJ1-4; 8 bases line up with TRBD1. The V gene's germline CDR1 is MNHEY and CDR2 SMNVEV (reference sequence). The V and J ends lost 5 bases and 5 bases, in that order; junction bases with no gene match: 19. This CDR3 region has 19 residues. This chain's CDR3 is CASSAAAGTGLLLNEKLFF. CDR3 DNA sequence: TGTGCCAGCAGTGCCGCCGCGGGGACAGGTCTACTCCTGAATGAAAAACTGTTTTTT.

This clone appeared a few times. V gene TRBV19 combines with J gene TRBJ2-7; 8 bases are shared with TRBD2. V lost 2 bases and J lost 2; bases outside the gene matches: 5. Germline V lookup: CDR1 LNHDA, CDR2 SQIVND (reference sequence). The length of the CDR3 is 15 residues. DNA of the CDR3: TGTGCCAGTAGTATAACGGGGGGGCCCACCTACGAGCAGTACTTC. Its protein product is CASSITGGPTYEQYF.

V is TRBV7-9 and J is TRBJ1-1; D is perhaps TRBD1 (6 bases). Germline CDR1 reads SEHNR; CDR2 reads FQNEAQ (reference sequence). The CDR3 covers 13 residues. Trimming shortened V by 5 bases and J by 7 bases, and 14 bases separated the two germline ends. The CDR3 DNA sequence: TGTGCCAGCAGCCTGACGGGGGGCCGTGAAGCTTTCTTT. Residues: CASSLTGGREAFF. Full variable domain (remainder filled in from reference TRBV7-9 and TRBJ1-1): DTGVSQNPRHKITKRGQNVTFRCDPISEHNRLYWYRQTLGQGPEFLTYFQNEAQLEKSRLLSDRFSAERPKGSFSTLEIQRTEQGDSAMYLCASSLTGGREAFFGQGTRLTVV.

This clone was seen more than once but under ten times. The chain has TRBV25-1 and TRBJ2-1, with 8 bases identical to TRBD2. Losses at the gene ends were 2 bases for V and 4 bases for J; bases not matched to a gene: 13. CDR3 length: 18 residues. CDR1 MGHDK and CDR2 SYGVNS come from the germline V gene. CDR3 loop: CASSERPGPIAGYNEQFF. The CDR3 coding sequence is TGTGCCAGCAGTGAACGACCCGGACCGATAGCGGGATACAATGAGCAGTTCTTC.

V gene TRBV5-1 combines with J gene TRBJ2-7, with 8 bases matching TRBD2. Germline CDR1 SGHRS, CDR2 YFSETQ. CDR3 length: 14 amino acids. Germline trimming cut 5 bases from V and 3 bases from J; bases unmatched to any gene: 7. This chain's CDR3 is CASSMTSANYEQYF. CDR3 nucleotide sequence: TGCGCCAGCAGTATGACTAGCGCGAACTACGAGCAGTACTTC.

The chain's CDR3 is CASRPIGGSTYNEQFF. The CDR3 DNA sequence: TGTGCCAGCAGACCAATTGGCGGGTCGACCTACAATGAGCAGTTCTTC. This chain connects TRBV27 to TRBJ2-1; D may be TRBD2 (5 bases). Per germline, CDR1 MNHEY and CDR2 SMNVEV (reference sequence). The CDR3 spans 16 residues. V was cut by 6 bases and J by 2 bases, with 17 bases left in between.

The genes are TRBV15 and TRBJ2-3; TRBD1 agrees at 10 bases. V shed 5 bases, J shed 6 bases, and the junction held 11 bases outside the gene matches. The length of the CDR3 is 16 residues. The V gene's germline CDR1 is LNHNV and CDR2 YYDKDF (reference sequence). The CDR3 reads CATSGTMGQGPDTQYF. The CDR3 DNA follows: TGTGCCACCAGCGGAACCATGGGACAGGGGCCCGATACGCAGTATTTT.

This chain links TRBV5-8 with TRBJ1-2; 7 bases are a match to TRBD1. The CDR3 is 14 amino acids. Per the germline V gene, CDR1 is SGHTS and CDR2 is YDEGEE. V trimming: 4 bases; J trimming: 5 bases; junction bases outside the gene matches: 8. The CDR3 here is CASSHKGTAYGYTF. CDR3 in DNA: TGTGCCAGCAGCCACAAAGGGACAGCATATGGCTACACCTTC.

This chain connects TRBV9 to TRBJ2-6; tentatively, D is TRBD2 (6 bases). The CDR3 spans 16 residues. CDR1 and CDR2 from the germline V gene are SGDLS and YYNGEE. V gave up 4 bases and J gave up 2 bases, with 13 bases separating them. Here the CDR3 reads CASSILREAGANVLTF. The CDR3 nucleotides are TGTGCCAGCAGCATCCTCAGGGAGGCTGGGGCCAACGTCCTGACTTTC.